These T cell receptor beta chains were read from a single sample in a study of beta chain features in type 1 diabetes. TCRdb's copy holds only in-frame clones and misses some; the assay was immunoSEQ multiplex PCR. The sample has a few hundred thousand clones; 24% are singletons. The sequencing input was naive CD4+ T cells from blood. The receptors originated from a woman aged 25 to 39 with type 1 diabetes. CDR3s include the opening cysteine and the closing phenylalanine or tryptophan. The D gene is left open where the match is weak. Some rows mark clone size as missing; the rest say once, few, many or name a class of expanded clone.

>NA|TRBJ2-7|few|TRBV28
CASLDNYEQYF
TGTGCCAGCCTCGACAACTACGAGCAGTACTTC
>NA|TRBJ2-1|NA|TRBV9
CASSVVPESSYNEQFF
TGTGCCAGCAGCGTAGTTCCGGAGAGCTCCTACAATGAGCAGTTCTTC
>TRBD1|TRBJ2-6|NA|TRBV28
CASSSNRGSGANVLTF
TGTGCCAGCAGTTCGAACAGGGGCTCTGGGGCCAACGTCCTGACTTTC
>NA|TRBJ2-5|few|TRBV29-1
CSVLGSNQETQYF
TGCAGCGTTCTCGGGTCAAACCAAGAGACCCAGTACTTC
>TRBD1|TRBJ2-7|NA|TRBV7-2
CASSLVIGGFEQYF
TGTGCCAGCAGCTTAGTGATAGGGGGCTTCGAGCAGTACTTC
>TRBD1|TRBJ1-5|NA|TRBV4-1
CASSQGQGNNQPQHF
TGCGCCAGCAGCCAAGGACAGGGGAACAATCAGCCCCAGCATTTT
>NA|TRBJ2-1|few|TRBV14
CASSQDWGDNEQFF
TGTGCCAGCAGCCAAGATTGGGGAGACAATGAGCAGTTCTTC
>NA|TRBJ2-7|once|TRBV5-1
CASSLGAEAFEQYF
TGCGCCAGCAGCTTGGGTGCCGAGGCCTTCGAGCAGTACTTC
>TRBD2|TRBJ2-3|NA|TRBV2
CASSASGTTADTQYF
TGTGCCAGCAGTGCCTCCGGGACTACTGCAGATACGCAGTATTTT
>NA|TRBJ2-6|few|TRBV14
CASSYRSGGPYGANVLTF
TGTGCCAGCAGCTACCGGTCTGGAGGGCCGTATGGGGCCAACGTCCTGACTTTC
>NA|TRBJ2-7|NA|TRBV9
CASSPTEVSRLSSYEQYF
TGTGCCAGCAGCCCAACCGAGGTATCTCGATTAAGCTCCTACGAGCAGTACTTC
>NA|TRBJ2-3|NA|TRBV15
CATSVFSANTDTQYF
TGTGCCACCAGCGTATTCAGCGCAAACACAGATACGCAGTATTTT
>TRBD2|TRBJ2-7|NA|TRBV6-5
CASSRELAGAYEQYF
TGTGCCAGCAGCCGGGAACTAGCGGGAGCTTACGAGCAGTACTTC
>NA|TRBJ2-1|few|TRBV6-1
CASSEYRQNNEQFF
TGTGCCAGCAGTGAATATCGACAGAACAATGAGCAGTTCTTC
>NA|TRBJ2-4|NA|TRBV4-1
CASSHHSKLGALAKNIQYF
TGCGCCAGCAGCCACCACTCGAAATTGGGGGCTCTAGCCAAAAACATTCAGTACTTC
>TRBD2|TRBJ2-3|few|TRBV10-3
CAISERTSGSSDTQYF
TGTGCCATCAGTGAGAGGACTAGCGGGAGCTCAGATACGCAGTATTTT
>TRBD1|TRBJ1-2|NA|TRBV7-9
CASSPGQVILYGYTF
TGTGCCAGCAGCCCTGGACAGGTTATTCTCTATGGCTACACCTTC
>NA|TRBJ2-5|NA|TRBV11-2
CASRLSETQYF
TGTGCCAGCAGACTGAGTGAGACCCAGTACTTC
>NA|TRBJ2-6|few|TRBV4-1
CASSQTGRGANVLTF
TGCGCCAGCAGCCAAACAGGGCGTGGGGCCAACGTCCTGACTTTC
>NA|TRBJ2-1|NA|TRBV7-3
CASSFAGTHLNEQFF
TGTGCCAGCAGCTTTGCGGGAACGCATCTCAATGAGCAGTTCTTC
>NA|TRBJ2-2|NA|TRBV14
CASSLSRGELFF
TGTGCCAGCAGCCTAAGCCGCGGGGAGCTGTTTTTT
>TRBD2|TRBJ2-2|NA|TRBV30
CAWRGGSGTGELFF
TGTGCCTGGAGGGGCGGGAGCGGAACCGGGGAGCTGTTTTTT
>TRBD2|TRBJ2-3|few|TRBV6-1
CAILAAYTDTQYF
TGTGCCATCCTAGCGGCCTACACAGATACGCAGTATTTT
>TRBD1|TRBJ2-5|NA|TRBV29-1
CSVWDSQETQYF
TGCAGCGTTTGGGACAGCCAAGAGACCCAGTACTTC
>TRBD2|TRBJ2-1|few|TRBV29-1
CSVVGREYRPGNEQFF
TGCAGCGTTGTGGGGCGGGAGTATAGGCCTGGCAATGAGCAGTTCTTC
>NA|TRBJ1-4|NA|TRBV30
CAWTSRVPNEKLFF
TGTGCCTGGACCTCCCGGGTCCCCAATGAAAAACTGTTTTTT
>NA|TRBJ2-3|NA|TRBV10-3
CAMGLGLTDTQYF
TGTGCCATGGGGTTGGGGCTCACAGATACGCAGTATTTT
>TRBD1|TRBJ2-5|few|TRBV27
CASSDRDRGQETQYF
TGTGCCAGCAGCGACCGGGACAGGGGGCAAGAGACCCAGTACTTC
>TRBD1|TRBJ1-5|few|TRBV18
CASSPGQGAGQPQHF
TGTGCCAGCTCACCGGGACAGGGGGCGGGCCAGCCCCAGCATTTT
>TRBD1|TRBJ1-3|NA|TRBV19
CASSTEGQSRNTIYF
TGTGCCAGTAGTACGGAGGGACAGTCGCGAAACACCATATATTTT
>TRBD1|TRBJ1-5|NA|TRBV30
CAWSVRDRGYQPQHF
TGTGCCTGGAGTGTCCGGGACAGGGGATATCAGCCCCAGCATTTT
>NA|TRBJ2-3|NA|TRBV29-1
CSVDRQDTQYF
TGCAGCGTTGACAGGCAAGATACGCAGTATTTT
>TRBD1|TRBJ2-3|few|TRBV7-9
CASSSGQEADTQYF
TGTGCCAGCAGCTCGGGACAGGAGGCAGATACGCAGTATTTT
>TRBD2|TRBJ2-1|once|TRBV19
CASSLSGRASDEQFF
TGTGCCAGTAGTCTTAGCGGGAGGGCCTCCGATGAGCAGTTCTTC
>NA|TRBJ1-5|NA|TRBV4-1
CASSQGEGGQPQHF
TGCGCCAGCAGCCAAGGGGAGGGAGGTCAGCCCCAGCATTTT
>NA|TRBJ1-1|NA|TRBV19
CASRSTPGDMNTEAFF
TGTGCCAGTAGGAGTACCCCCGGGGACATGAACACTGAAGCTTTCTTT
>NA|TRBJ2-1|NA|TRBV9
CASSVDMGEALVF
TGTGCCAGCAGCGTAGACATGGGGGAGGCGTTGGTCTTC
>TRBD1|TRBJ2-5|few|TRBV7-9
CASSWTGQETQYF
TGTGCCAGCAGCTGGACAGGCCAAGAGACCCAGTACTTC